The subject of this entry is one T cell receptor beta chain. This clone was picked up one time. The target of this receptor is not known. Base qualities are missing; no much larger clone stands one base away. Library creation used the immunoSEQ multiplex PCR assay. For the multiplex PCR, a mixture combining 60 forward primers for TCR Vbeta segments and 13 reverse primers for TCR Jbeta segments was used. A multiplex PCR assay on genomic DNA amplified the CDR3 region of rearranged TCR beta genes. The Illumina HiSeq System was used to sequence the amplified TCR beta libraries as 87-base-pair reads. The original pipeline was this. A later analysis tallied 75 million to 95 million unique TCR beta chains across the 666 repertoires, and about 10 million of those chains were shared by two or more donors. Raw reads were error-corrected and collapsed into unique sequences with a nearest-neighbor algorithm that merged closely related sequences to remove PCR and sequencing errors. To assign V, D and J gene segments, CDR3 sequences were aligned to IMGT reference sequences. For a sequence to be retained, a match of at least six nucleotides to both a V gene segment and a J gene segment was required. A rearrangement was called productive if the CDR3 had no stop codons and remained in frame with V and J, and every other rearrangement was called non-productive. Following IMGT convention, CDR3 was defined as the stretch from the second conserved V-encoded cysteine up to the conserved J-encoded phenylalanine. In an earlier analysis of 587 of the donors, sequences lacking an unambiguous match to a single V gene segment were excluded. An earlier analysis of around 600 of the donors classified V segments as functional when productive rearrangements were above 56.7% and as segregating when the standard deviation between donors was above 5%. A statistical classification framework was developed to diagnose cytomegalovirus status using the catalog of TCR beta chain sequences. In a later analysis, V and J genes were assigned by comparing TCR nucleotide sequences against IMGT/GENE-DB human TR gene sequences. A later analysis assigned CDR3 sequences and most-parsimonious VDJ recombination scenarios with the TCRdist pipeline. In a later analysis, each TCR beta chain was defined by its CDR3 amino acid sequence together with its V-gene family, and reads lacking a unique V-gene family were excluded. In a later analysis, some 600 highly shared, low-generation-probability nucleotide sequences were removed to address suspected cross-contamination and a sequencing artifact. In a later analysis, a clonal expansion index for each public chain was calculated from normalized within-repertoire ranks of inferred template counts. Generation probabilities in a later analysis came from a VDJ recombination model fitted to out-of-frame rearrangements, and those results were checked against IGoR. In a later analysis, TCR-TCR, TCR-HLA and TCR-CMV co-occurrence was scored with hypergeometric tests, and a repertoire-size bias correction was applied to TCR pairs. A later analysis estimated false discovery rates by permuting HLA or CMV assignments 20 times. In a later analysis, co-occurring TCRs were grouped using DBSCAN, and TCRdist sequence similarity was added for clustering within HLA-allele-positive subsets. For co-occurrence clustering, repertoires with fewer than 30,000 or more than 120,000 public chains were excluded, along with five repertoires with anomalous nucleotide sharing. Drawn from immuneACCESS, this table holds only the in-frame rearrangements with V and J called that TCRdb kept. Clones are partly lost; checked studies trace under half to an unresolved V gene and leave the rest unexplained. Clone size and the V and J calls come from that table; the DNA yielded D and trimming. This sample comprises about 190,000 clones, roughly 90% of them detected only once. The ten largest make up approximately 1.1% of the sample.

These data originate in a study of cytomegalovirus exposure and HLA in healthy donors (dated by TCRdb to about 2017). Broadly, across the study: In an earlier analysis of 450 to 750 of the donors, about 270 Gb of sequence data and 120 million or so unique TCR beta sequences from roughly 200 million T cells were reported. Every repertoire in the discovery cohort had been generated on one and the same sequencing platform. In a later analysis, previously published TCR beta repertoires from several hundred donors were re-analyzed and high-resolution HLA genotyping was added so that TCR occurrence patterns could be studied. The number of donors typed differed by locus, with roughly 620-630 for A, B, C, DRB1 and DQB1, more than 500 for DQA1, about 610 for DPA1, and some 450 for DPB1. Donor age, sex, ethnicity and CMV serostatus were compiled together with the repertoire data. Among 300 to 450 genotyped donors of the cohort, an average of 235,054 unique TCR beta nucleotide sequences were sequenced per donor, roughly 20% of them non-productive. HLA typing included class I and class II loci at four-digit resolution. Of the 300 to 450 genotyped donors, less than 85% were placed in the genetic ancestry cluster associated with self-reported Caucasian donors. To predict cytomegalovirus infection status, the study combined high-throughput TCR immunosequencing, statistical association of individual TCRs with disease status, and machine learning. In an earlier analysis of more than 550 of the donors, high-throughput TCR beta sequencing was used to judge whether each TCR beta V gene segment behaved as functional or pseudogenic. The study aimed to test whether signatures of past pathogen exposure could be identified by cataloging public T cell receptors. Rather than using new phenotypic data, the later analysis identified candidate immune exposures from TCR beta sequences and from how often those sequences occurred across donors. Along with the approximately 620-subject first cohort, a separate validation cohort of over 90 different subjects was used. The study used immunosequencing to profile the T cell repertoires of 670 or so subjects and linked those repertoires to cytomegalovirus serostatus. Genome-wide SNP genotypes for about 65% of the 666 donors were used in a later genetic analysis, which treated that subset as a discovery cohort. Because of strong linkage in the cohort, roughly five DR-DQ haplotypes were treated as single units for association and clustering. An early release that covered about 600 HLA-typed donors contained approximately 320 gigabases of sequencing data and about 84 million unique TCR sequences.

Results the study describes overall, beyond this receptor: In vitro tests confirmed that a few of the cytomegalovirus-associated TCR beta chains recognize cytomegalovirus antigens. CMV serostatus was the only immune exposure information available for the cohort. Because the 87-base-pair reads could not distinguish some IMGT-functional V segments, including TRBV6-2 and TRBV6-3, those segments were excluded. Presence/absence analyses assumed roughly uniform sequencing depth across donors, an assumption that may not hold. A group of highly shared sequence variants was considered likely to be a technical artifact of the sequencing pipeline. A later analysis found that TCR association rates varied across HLA loci, with DRB1 alleles showing the most associated TCRs and HLA-C alleles the fewest. In this cohort, only TCR beta chains were sequenced, and detectable features were limited by the absence of alpha or paired-chain data. A later analysis found that HLA-associated TCR beta chains were more clonally expanded and had lower generation probabilities than equally common non-associated chains. Because counts were too low, 15 to 20 rarely observed V segments, including chromosome 9 orphons, were left out of the earlier analysis of 500 to 750 of the donors. A later genetic analysis reported fewer N-insertions in productive TCRs among donors in an Asian-associated ancestry cluster than the roughly 650-donor mean. A total of 150 to 200 TCR beta chains were listed by the study as associated with cytomegalovirus. The authors suggested that the approach could potentially be extended to other disease states and immunological phenotypes. In a later genetic analysis, a missense DCLRE1C variant was associated with V-gene and J-gene trimming of TCR beta chains, and the association was replicated in an independent cohort. In both the original and validation cohorts, the classifier was reported to diagnose cytomegalovirus status with high specificity and sensitivity. Correlated functional status among segregating V segments might reflect linkage disequilibrium, but an unknown experimental factor could not be ruled out. When HLA alleles, especially DR and DQ, strongly co-occurred, attributing TCR associations to individual alleles was difficult. Most TCR sequences were observed very rarely across donors, whereas some public TCRs were present in many individuals. A further reported finding was that TCR beta sequences accurately predicted the HLA-A and HLA-B alleles for most subjects in the first cohort. A later analysis reported that several top co-occurrence clusters appeared linked to parvovirus B19, influenza, CMV and Epstein-Barr virus. Broadly in line with IMGT annotations, most TCR beta V segments showed up in productive rearrangements about 87% or about 30% of the time in an earlier analysis of several hundred of the donors. A later analysis found that most CMV-associated TCR beta chains appeared HLA-restricted, with HLA associations seemingly driven largely by CMV exposure. In a later analysis, 16,951 TCR beta sequences were associated with specific HLA alleles at a false discovery rate of 0.05. Because some donors lacked HLA typing at each locus, the association tests relied only on the typed subset.

The cohort consisted of more than 650 healthy bone marrow donors. All cohort members were sampled while nominally healthy, although unrecorded immune exposures were likely present. The donor tested CMV seronegative, placing the donor among the 352 seronegative members of the cohort. A peripheral blood sample was provided by each donor, and peripheral blood mononuclear cells were used for TCR beta sequencing. Genomic DNA extraction from the blood cell samples was performed with the Qiagen DNeasy Blood Extraction Kit. The CDR3 sequence holds 11 residues, the cysteine and phenylalanine included. Solely the CDR3 DNA is kept, with 33 bases framed from the first base. Trimming costs V 7 bases and J 7 bases, and their ends lie 10 bases apart. Per the germline V gene (reference sequence), LNHDA is the CDR1 and SQIVND is the CDR2.

The sequenced sample consisted of PBMCs. The TCR was taken from a boy aged 2 to 10 in good health and CMV-seronegative. The chain was built from TRBV19 and TRBJ1-2, and TRBD1 may be the D gene, going by 5 matching bases. CDR3 loop: CASKYQGGYTF. The DNA reads as follows: TGTGCCAGTAAATATCAGGGTGGCTACACCTTC.